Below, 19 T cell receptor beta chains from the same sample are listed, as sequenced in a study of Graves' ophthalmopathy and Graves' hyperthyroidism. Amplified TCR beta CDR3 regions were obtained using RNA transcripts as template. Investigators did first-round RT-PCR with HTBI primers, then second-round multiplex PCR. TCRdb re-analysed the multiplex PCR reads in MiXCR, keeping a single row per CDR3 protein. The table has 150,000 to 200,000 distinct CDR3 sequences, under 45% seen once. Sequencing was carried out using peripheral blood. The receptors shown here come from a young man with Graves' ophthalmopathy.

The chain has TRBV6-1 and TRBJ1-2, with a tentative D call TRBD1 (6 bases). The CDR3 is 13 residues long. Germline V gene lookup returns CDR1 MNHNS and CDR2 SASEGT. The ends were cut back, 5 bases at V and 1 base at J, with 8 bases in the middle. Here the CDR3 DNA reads TGTGCCAGCAGTCGGGACAATAACTATGGCTACACCTTC. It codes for CASSRDNNYGYTF.

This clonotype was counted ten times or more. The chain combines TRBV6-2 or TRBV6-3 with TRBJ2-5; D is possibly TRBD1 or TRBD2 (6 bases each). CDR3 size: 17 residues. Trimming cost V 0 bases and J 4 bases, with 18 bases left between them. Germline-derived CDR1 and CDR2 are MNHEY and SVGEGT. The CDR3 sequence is CASSYSGRRGGGETQYF. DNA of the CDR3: TGTGCCAGCAGTTACTCGGGGAGACGAGGGGGAGGAGAGACCCAGTACTTC.

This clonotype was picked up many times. This CDR3 is CASSFREAGGLFF. Here the CDR3 DNA reads TGTGCCAGCAGTTTCCGTGAGGCTGGAGGACTGTTTTTT. This chain connects TRBV12-3 or TRBV12-4 to TRBJ1-4, with no clear D. V was cut by 3 bases and J by 13 bases, with 15 bases left in between. This CDR3 region has 13 residues.

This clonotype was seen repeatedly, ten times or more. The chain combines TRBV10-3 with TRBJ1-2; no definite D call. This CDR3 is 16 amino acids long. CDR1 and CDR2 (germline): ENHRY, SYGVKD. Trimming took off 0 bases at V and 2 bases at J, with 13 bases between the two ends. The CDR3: CAISESSGTPNYGYTF. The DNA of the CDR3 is TGTGCCATCAGTGAGTCTTCTGGCACACCAAACTATGGCTACACCTTC.

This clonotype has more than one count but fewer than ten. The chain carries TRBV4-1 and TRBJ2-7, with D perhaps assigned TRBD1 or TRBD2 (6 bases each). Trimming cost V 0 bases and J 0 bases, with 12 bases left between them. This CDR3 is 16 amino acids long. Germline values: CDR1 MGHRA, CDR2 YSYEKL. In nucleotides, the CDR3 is TGCGCCAGCAGCCAAGAACACGGGGGCCTCTCCTACGAGCAGTACTTC. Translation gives CASSQEHGGLSYEQYF.

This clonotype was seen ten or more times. DNA of the CDR3: TGCAGTGCTTCCATCCATTCCGGGACAGGGGCGAGTCAGCCCCAGCATTTT. This codes for CSASIHSGTGASQPQHF. The chain links TRBV20-1 to TRBJ1-5; TRBD1 agrees at 10 bases. The J segment lost 6 bases and the V segment lost 5 bases, leaving 16 bases of the junction unmatched. This CDR3 contains 17 residues. Germline lookup yields CDR1 DFQATT and CDR2 SNEGSKA (reference sequence).

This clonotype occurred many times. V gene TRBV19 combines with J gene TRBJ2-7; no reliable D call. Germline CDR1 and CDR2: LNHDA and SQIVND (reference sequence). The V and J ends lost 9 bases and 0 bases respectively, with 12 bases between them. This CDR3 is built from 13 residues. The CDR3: CASSQSNSYEQYF. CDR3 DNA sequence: TGTGCCAGCTCGCAGAGCAACTCCTACGAGCAGTACTTC.

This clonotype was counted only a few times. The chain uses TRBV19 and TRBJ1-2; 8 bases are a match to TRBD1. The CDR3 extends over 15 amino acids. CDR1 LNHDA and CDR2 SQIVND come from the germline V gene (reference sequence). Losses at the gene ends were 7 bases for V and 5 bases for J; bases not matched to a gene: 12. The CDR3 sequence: CASTNPGQDYYGYTF. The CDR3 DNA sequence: TGTGCCAGTACCAATCCGGGACAGGATTATTATGGCTACACCTTC.

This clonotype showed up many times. CDR3: CASSYSANRADHGEQYF. The CDR3 DNA reads TGTGCCAGCAGTTACTCGGCAAACCGGGCGGATCACGGTGAGCAGTACTTC. V gene TRBV6-2 or TRBV6-3 combines with J gene TRBJ2-7; D is unresolved. The CDR3 has 17 amino acids. Trimming cost V 0 bases and J 7 bases, with 22 bases left between them. Germline V gene sequence: CDR1 MNHEY, CDR2 SVGEGT.

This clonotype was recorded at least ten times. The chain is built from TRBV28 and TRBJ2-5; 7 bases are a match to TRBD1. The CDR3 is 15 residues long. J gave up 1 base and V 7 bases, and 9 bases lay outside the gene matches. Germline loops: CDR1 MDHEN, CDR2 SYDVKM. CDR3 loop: CASTRQGQSQETQYF. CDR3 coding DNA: TGTGCCAGCACTAGACAGGGACAGAGCCAAGAGACCCAGTACTTC.

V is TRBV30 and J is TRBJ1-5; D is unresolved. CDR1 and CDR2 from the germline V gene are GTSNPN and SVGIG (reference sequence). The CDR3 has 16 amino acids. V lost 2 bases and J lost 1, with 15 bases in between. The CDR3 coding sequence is TGTGCCTGGAGTACTGGGGTCTTAGGAAGCAATCAGCCCCAGCATTTT. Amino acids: CAWSTGVLGSNQPQHF.

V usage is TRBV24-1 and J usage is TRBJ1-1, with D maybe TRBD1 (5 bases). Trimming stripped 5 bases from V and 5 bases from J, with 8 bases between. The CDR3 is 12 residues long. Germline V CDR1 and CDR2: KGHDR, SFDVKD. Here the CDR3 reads CATSGQGTEAFF. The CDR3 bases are TGTGCCACCAGTGGGCAGGGAACTGAAGCTTTCTTT.

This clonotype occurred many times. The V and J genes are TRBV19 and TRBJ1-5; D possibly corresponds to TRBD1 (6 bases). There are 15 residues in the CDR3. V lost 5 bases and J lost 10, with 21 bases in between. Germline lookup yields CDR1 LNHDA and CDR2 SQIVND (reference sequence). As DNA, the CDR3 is TGTGCCAGTAGTCCCTCGGACAGTAGAAACCAACCCCAGCATTTT. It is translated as CASSPSDSRNQPQHF.

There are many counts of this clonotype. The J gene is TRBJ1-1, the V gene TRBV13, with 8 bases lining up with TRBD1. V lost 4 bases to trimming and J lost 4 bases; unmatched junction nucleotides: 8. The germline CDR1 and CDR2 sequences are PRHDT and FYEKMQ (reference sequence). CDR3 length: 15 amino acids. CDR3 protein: CASSSGQGIGTEAFF. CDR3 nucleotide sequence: TGTGCCAGCAGCTCTGGACAGGGAATTGGCACTGAAGCTTTCTTT. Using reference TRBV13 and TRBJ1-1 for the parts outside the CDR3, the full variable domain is AAGVIQSPRHLIKEKRETATLKCYPIPRHDTVYWYQQGPGQDPQFLISFYEKMQSDKGSIPDRFSAQQFSDYHSELNMSSLELGDSALYFCASSSGQGIGTEAFFGQGTRLTVV.

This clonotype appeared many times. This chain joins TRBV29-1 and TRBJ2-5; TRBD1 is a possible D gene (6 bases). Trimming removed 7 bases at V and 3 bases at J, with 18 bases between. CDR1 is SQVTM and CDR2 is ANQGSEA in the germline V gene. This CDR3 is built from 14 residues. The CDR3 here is CSARGGQGKETQYF. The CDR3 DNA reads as TGCAGCGCCAGGGGTGGGCAGGGGAAAGAGACCCAGTACTTC.

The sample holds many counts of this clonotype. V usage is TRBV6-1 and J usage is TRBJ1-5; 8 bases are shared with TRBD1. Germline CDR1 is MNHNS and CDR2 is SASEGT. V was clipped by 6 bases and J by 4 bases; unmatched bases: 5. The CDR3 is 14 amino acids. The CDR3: CASSPGTGNQPQHF. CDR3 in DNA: TGTGCCAGCAGCCCCGGGACAGGTAATCAGCCCCAGCATTTT.

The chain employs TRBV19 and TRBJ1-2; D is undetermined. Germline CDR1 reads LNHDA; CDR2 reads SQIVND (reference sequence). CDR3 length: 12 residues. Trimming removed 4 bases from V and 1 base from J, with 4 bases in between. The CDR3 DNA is TGTGCCAGTAGTAAATTTAACTATGGCTACACCTTC. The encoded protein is CASSKFNYGYTF.

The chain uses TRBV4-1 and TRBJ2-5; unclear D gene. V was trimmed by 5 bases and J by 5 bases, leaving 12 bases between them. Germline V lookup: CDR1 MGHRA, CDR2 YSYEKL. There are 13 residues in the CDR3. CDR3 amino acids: CASSLLWAETQYF. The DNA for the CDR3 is TGCGCCAGCAGCTTATTATGGGCGGAGACCCAGTACTTC.

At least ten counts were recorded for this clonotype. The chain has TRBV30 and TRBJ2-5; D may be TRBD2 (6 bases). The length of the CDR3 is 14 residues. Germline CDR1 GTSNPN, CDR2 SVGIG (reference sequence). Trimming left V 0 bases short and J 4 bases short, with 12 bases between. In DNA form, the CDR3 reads TGTGCCTGGAGTGTAGACGGGAGTGGAGAGACCCAGTACTTC. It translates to CAWSVDGSGETQYF.